A selection of T cell receptor beta chains follows, all from one sample in a study of T-cell memory formation after mild COVID-19. TCRdb reprocessed the 5' RACE reads via MiXCR and lists one record per CDR3 protein. Of around 470,000 distinct CDR3 sequences listed, roughly 20% are singletons. The sample consisted of PBMCs or a T cell subset sorted from them (not recorded which). The origin of the receptors is an adult woman who had mild COVID-19 (a few samples of this study predate the infection). Cell type and time point are not known. Both conserved end residues are part of each CDR3. A D gene is named only where the DNA matches it firmly. Rows give clone size only sometimes, using once, few, many, or a class for an expanded clone.

J gene	D gene	V gene	clone size	CDR3 protein	CDR3 DNA
TRBJ1-2	NA	TRBV29-1	NA	CSVNRPDLSYGYTF	TGCAGCGTAAACAGGCCTGATTTAAGCTATGGCTACACCTTC
TRBJ1-4	NA	TRBV24-1	NA	CATSASRGSEKLFF	TGTGCCACCAGTGCTTCCAGGGGATCCGAAAAACTGTTTTTT
TRBJ1-2	NA	TRBV2	NA	CASSGENYGYTF	TGTGCCAGCAGTGGGGAGAACTATGGCTACACCTTC
TRBJ2-7	TRBD1	TRBV4-1	few	CASSLRQGDEQYF	TGCGCCAGCAGCCTCCGACAGGGTGACGAGCAGTACTTC
TRBJ2-1	NA	TRBV21-1	few	CASSMKAGLSYNEQFF	TGTGCCAGCAGCATGAAAGCGGGTCTATCCTACAATGAGCAGTTCTTC
TRBJ2-3	TRBD1	TRBV7-3	NA	CASSLSRGRTDTQYF	TGTGCCAGCAGCTTAAGCAGGGGGCGGACAGATACGCAGTATTTT
TRBJ2-7	TRBD2	TRBV27	NA	CASSSRTSGRGSYEQYF	TGTGCCAGCAGTTCTCGGACTAGCGGGAGAGGGAGCTACGAGCAGTACTTC
TRBJ1-2	TRBD1	TRBV24-1	few	CATSEGTGGGYGYTF	TGTGCCACCAGTGAGGGAACAGGGGGCGGCTATGGCTACACCTTC
TRBJ1-6	NA	TRBV19	NA	CASRSRQYHYNSPLHF	TGTGCCAGTAGGTCGAGGCAGTACCATTATAATTCACCCCTCCACTTT
TRBJ2-7	NA	TRBV9	NA	CASSVGVFYEQYF	TGTGCCAGCAGCGTAGGGGTCTTTTACGAGCAGTACTTC
TRBJ1-2	NA	TRBV6-5	few	CASSTSRGYTF	TGTGCCAGCAGTACCAGCCGTGGCTACACCTTC
TRBJ2-1	NA	TRBV29-1	NA	CSVVPAGQPNEQFF	TGCAGCGTTGTCCCGGCCGGACAGCCTAATGAGCAGTTCTTC
TRBJ1-3	NA	TRBV24-1	few	CATSSPSGNTIYF	TGTGCCACCAGCAGCCCCTCTGGAAACACCATATATTTT
TRBJ2-1	TRBD2	TRBV7-2	NA	CASSQGLAGIYNEQFF	TGTGCCAGCAGCCAAGGACTAGCGGGCATCTACAATGAGCAGTTCTTC
TRBJ1-6	TRBD1	TRBV7-2	NA	CASSHPPGTGRSPLHF	TGTGCCAGCAGCCACCCCCCAGGGACAGGGAGGTCACCCCTCCACTTT
TRBJ2-3	TRBD2	TRBV3-1	NA	CASSQGPSGGPSDTQYF	TGTGCCAGCAGCCAAGGCCCTAGCGGGGGGCCCTCAGATACGCAGTATTTT
TRBJ2-3	TRBD2	TRBV3-1	NA	CASSQGGLAGTDTQYF	TGTGCCAGCAGCCAGGGGGGACTAGCGGGCACAGATACGCAGTATTTT
TRBJ1-1	NA	TRBV4-1	NA	CASSLVRARGGNTEAFF	TGCGCCAGCAGCCTCGTCCGGGCCCGAGGGGGGAACACTGAAGCTTTCTTT
TRBJ2-2	NA	TRBV5-6	few	CASSFGNAGELFF	TGTGCCAGCAGCTTTGGTAACGCCGGGGAGCTGTTTTTT
TRBJ2-1	NA	TRBV7-6	few	CASSLNGDGGQFF	TGTGCCAGCAGCTTAAACGGGGACGGGGGGCAGTTCTTC
TRBJ1-5	NA	TRBV29-1	few	CSVETVGQPQHF	TGCAGCGTTGAGACCGTAGGGCAGCCCCAGCATTTT
TRBJ2-6	NA	TRBV12-3/TRBV12-4	NA	CASSLSTTGGLLGLTF	TGTGCCAGCAGTTTAAGTACGACGGGTGGGCTGCTAGGCCTGACTTTC
TRBJ2-5	NA	TRBV3-1	NA	CASSQDPPGGTQYF	TGTGCCAGCAGCCAAGACCCGCCAGGAGGGACCCAGTACTTC
TRBJ2-7	TRBD2	TRBV7-3	few	CASSPRTSGGNYEQYF	TGTGCCAGCAGCCCTCGGACTAGCGGGGGGAACTACGAGCAGTACTTC
TRBJ2-7	TRBD1	TRBV7-9	many	CASSNPPGTARYEQYF	TGTGCCAGCAGTAATCCCCCCGGGACAGCTCGCTACGAGCAGTACTTC
TRBJ2-1	TRBD2	TRBV19	NA	CASSFLAGVEGNNEQFF	TGTGCCAGTAGTTTCCTGGCGGGAGTCGAAGGTAACAATGAGCAGTTCTTC
TRBJ2-7	TRBD1	TRBV5-1	NA	CASSFPAGGEQYF	TGCGCCAGCAGCTTCCCCGCAGGGGGCGAGCAGTACTTC
TRBJ1-3	NA	TRBV6-5	NA	CASSYGGVAGNTIYF	TGTGCCAGCAGTTACGGCGGGGTCGCTGGAAACACCATATATTTT
TRBJ2-7	TRBD2	TRBV7-9	few	CASSSGLERSEQYF	TGTGCCAGCAGCTCGGGACTAGAAAGATCCGAGCAGTACTTC
TRBJ2-7	TRBD2	TRBV5-6	few	CASRRGYGGSSYEQYF	TGTGCCAGCAGACGAGGGTATGGCGGGAGCTCCTACGAGCAGTACTTC
TRBJ2-7	TRBD2	TRBV11-2	NA	CASSSGLAGGRRYEQYF	TGTGCCAGCAGCTCGGGACTAGCGGGAGGGCGTAGGTACGAGCAGTACTTC
TRBJ2-7	NA	TRBV5-1	NA	CASSSGPASYEQYF	TGCGCCAGCAGCTCGGGCCCAGCGTCGTACGAGCAGTACTTC
TRBJ2-7	NA	TRBV20-1	few	CSVSGALNTYEQYF	TGCAGTGTTTCGGGTGCATTGAATACCTACGAGCAGTACTTC
TRBJ2-4	TRBD1	TRBV3-1	NA	CASSLSRGQGNIQYF	TGTGCCAGCAGCCTCTCCCGGGGACAGGGAAACATTCAGTACTTC
TRBJ1-2	NA	TRBV12-3/TRBV12-4	NA	CASSSRTGAAHGYTF	TGTGCCAGCAGTTCAAGAACCGGGGCGGCACATGGCTACACCTTC
TRBJ2-2	TRBD2	TRBV7-9	NA	CASGRSAGDTGELFF	TGTGCCAGCGGCCGCTCGGCGGGGGACACCGGGGAGCTGTTTTTT
TRBJ2-1	NA	TRBV18	many	CASSGGPSYNEQFF	TGTGCCAGCTCCGGGGGCCCCTCCTACAATGAGCAGTTCTTC
TRBJ2-7	TRBD2	TRBV19	NA	CASSISLAGRSSYEQYF	TGTGCCAGTAGTATATCGTTAGCGGGCAGAAGCTCCTACGAGCAGTACTTC
TRBJ2-1	TRBD1	TRBV7-8	NA	CASSSRGRVGYNEQFF	TGTGCCAGCAGCTCCAGGGGGCGCGTGGGGTACAATGAGCAGTTCTTC
TRBJ1-6	NA	TRBV9	NA	CASSVEGGYSPLHF	TGTGCCAGCAGCGTGGAGGGGGGTTATTCACCCCTCCACTTT
TRBJ1-1	NA	TRBV12-3/TRBV12-4	NA	CASSSGNSPLAFF	TGTGCCAGCAGTTCAGGGAATTCCCCTCTAGCTTTCTTT
TRBJ1-6	NA	TRBV20-1	NA	CSVTDRNSPLHF	TGCAGTGTAACCGACAGGAATTCACCCCTCCACTTT
TRBJ2-1	NA	TRBV7-2	NA	CASSSRHQQFF	TGTGCCAGCAGCTCCAGACACCAGCAGTTCTTC
TRBJ2-1	TRBD2	TRBV11-1	NA	CASSSRLAGGPGEQFF	TGTGCCAGCAGCTCCCGTCTAGCGGGAGGGCCCGGGGAGCAGTTCTTC
TRBJ2-7	TRBD1	TRBV12-3/TRBV12-4	few	CASSFTLRDRGSYEQYF	TGTGCCAGCAGTTTTACTCTCCGGGACAGGGGTTCCTACGAGCAGTACTTC
TRBJ2-6	NA	TRBV28	few	CASSLNKAPSGANVLTF	TGTGCCAGCAGTTTGAACAAGGCTCCCTCTGGGGCCAACGTCCTGACTTTC
TRBJ1-1	NA	TRBV5-1	few	CASSVGRMNTEAFF	TGCGCCAGCAGCGTGGGACGGATGAACACTGAAGCTTTCTTT
TRBJ1-2	NA	TRBV12-3/TRBV12-4	NA	CASRLTGGYTF	TGTGCCAGCAGATTGACAGGAGGCTACACCTTC
TRBJ1-1	NA	TRBV12-3/TRBV12-4	NA	CASGTGPQTEAFF	TGTGCCAGCGGGACGGGCCCTCAGACTGAAGCTTTCTTT
TRBJ2-1	TRBD1	TRBV7-8	few	CASSLRGLDSYNEQFF	TGTGCCAGCAGCTTAAGGGGGCTCGACTCCTACAATGAGCAGTTCTTC
TRBJ2-5	NA	TRBV24-1	few	CATSALTGFQETQYF	TGTGCCACCAGTGCCCTAACGGGTTTTCAAGAGACCCAGTACTTC
TRBJ2-7	NA	TRBV5-1	few	CASGRDSHEQYF	TGCGCCAGTGGGAGGGACAGCCACGAGCAGTACTTC
TRBJ2-3	NA	TRBV3-1	NA	CASSQGGSTDTQYF	TGTGCCAGCAGCCAGGGGGGAAGCACAGATACGCAGTATTTT
TRBJ2-4	NA	TRBV6-1	NA	CASSEIAKNIQYF	TGTGCCAGCTCTGAAATAGCCAAAAACATTCAGTACTTC
TRBJ2-3	NA	TRBV5-4	NA	CASGSSTDTQYF	TGTGCCAGCGGGTCGAGTACAGATACGCAGTATTTT